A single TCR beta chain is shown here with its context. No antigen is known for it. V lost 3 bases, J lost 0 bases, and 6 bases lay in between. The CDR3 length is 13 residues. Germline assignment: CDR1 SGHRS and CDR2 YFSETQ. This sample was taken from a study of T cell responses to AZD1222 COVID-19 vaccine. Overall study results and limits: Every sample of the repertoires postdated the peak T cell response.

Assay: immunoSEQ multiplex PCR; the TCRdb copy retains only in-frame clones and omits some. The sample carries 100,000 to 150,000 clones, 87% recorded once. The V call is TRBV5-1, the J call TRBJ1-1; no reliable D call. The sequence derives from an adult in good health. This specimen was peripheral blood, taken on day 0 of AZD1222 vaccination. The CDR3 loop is CASSSRLNTEAFF. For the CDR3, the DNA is TGCGCCAGCAGCTCTCGCTTGAACACTGAAGCTTTCTTT.